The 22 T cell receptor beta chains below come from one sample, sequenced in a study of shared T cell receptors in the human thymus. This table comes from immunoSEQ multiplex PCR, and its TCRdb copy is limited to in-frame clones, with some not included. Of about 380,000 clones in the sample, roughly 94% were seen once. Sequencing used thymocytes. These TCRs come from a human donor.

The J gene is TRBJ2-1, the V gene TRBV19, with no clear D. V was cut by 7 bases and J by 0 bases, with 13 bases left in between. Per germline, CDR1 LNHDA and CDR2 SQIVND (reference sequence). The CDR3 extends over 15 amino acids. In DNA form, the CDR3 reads TGTGCCAGTAAGGATCAGAAGAGCTCCTACAATGAGCAGTTCTTC. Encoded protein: CASKDQKSSYNEQFF.

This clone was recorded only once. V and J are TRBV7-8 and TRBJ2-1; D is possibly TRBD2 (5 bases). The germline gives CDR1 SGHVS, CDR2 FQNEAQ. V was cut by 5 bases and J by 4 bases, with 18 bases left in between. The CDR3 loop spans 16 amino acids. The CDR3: CASSSDRRAIYNEQFF. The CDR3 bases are TGTGCCAGCAGCAGCGATCGGCGGGCGATTTACAATGAGCAGTTCTTC.

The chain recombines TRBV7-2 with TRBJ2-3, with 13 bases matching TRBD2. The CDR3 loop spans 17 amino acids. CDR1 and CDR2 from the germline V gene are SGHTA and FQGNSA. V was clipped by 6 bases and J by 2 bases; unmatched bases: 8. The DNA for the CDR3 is TGTGCCAGCAGTCCTACTAGCGGGAGGGGGGTCACAGATACGCAGTATTTT. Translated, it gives CASSPTSGRGVTDTQYF.

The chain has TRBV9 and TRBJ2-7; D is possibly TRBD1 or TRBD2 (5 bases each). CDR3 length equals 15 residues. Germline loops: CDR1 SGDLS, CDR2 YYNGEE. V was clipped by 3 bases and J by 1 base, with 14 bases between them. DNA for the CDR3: TGTGCCAGCAGCGCGTCAGGGACCCCGTCCTACGAGCAGTACTTC. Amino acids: CASSASGTPSYEQYF.

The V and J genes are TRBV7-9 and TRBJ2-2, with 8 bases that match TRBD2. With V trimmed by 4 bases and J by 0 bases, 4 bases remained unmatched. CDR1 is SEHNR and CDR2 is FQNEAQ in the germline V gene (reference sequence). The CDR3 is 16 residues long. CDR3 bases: TGTGCCAGCAGCTCCGGTAGCGGGGCGAACACCGGGGAGCTGTTTTTT. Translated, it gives CASSSGSGANTGELFF. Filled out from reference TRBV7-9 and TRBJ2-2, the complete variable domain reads DTGVSQNPRHKITKRGQNVTFRCDPISEHNRLYWYRQTLGQGPEFLTYFQNEAQLEKSRLLSDRFSAERPKGSFSTLEIQRTEQGDSAMYLCASSSGSGANTGELFFGEGSRLTVL.

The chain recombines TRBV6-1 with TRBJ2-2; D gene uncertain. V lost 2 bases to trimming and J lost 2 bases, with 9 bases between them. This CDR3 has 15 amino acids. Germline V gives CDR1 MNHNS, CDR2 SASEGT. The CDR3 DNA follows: TGTGCCAGCAGTGAATTAGAGTATAACACCGGGGAGCTGTTTTTT. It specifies CASSELEYNTGELFF.

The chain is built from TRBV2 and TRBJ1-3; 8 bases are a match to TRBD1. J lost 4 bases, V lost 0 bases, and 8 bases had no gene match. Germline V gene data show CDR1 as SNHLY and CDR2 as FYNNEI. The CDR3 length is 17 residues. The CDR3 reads CASSEAPWGQDGNTIYF. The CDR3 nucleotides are TGTGCCAGCAGTGAAGCACCTTGGGGACAGGACGGAAACACCATATATTTT.

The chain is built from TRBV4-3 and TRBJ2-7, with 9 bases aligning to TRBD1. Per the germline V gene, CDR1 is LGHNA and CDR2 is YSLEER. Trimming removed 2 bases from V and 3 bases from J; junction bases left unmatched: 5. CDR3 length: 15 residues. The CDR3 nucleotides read TGCGCCAGCAGCCAAACCGGGACAGGGAACTACGAGCAGTACTTC. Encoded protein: CASSQTGTGNYEQYF.

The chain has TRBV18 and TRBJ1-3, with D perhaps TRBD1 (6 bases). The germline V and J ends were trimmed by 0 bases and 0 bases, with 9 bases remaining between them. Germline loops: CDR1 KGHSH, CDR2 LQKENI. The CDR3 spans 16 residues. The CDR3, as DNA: TGTGCCAGCTCACCACCGACAGGCTACTCTGGAAACACCATATATTTT. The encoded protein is CASSPPTGYSGNTIYF. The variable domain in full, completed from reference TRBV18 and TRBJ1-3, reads NAGVMQNPRHLVRRRGQEARLRCSPMKGHSHVYWYRQLPEEGLKFMVYLQKENIIDESGMPKERFSAEFPKEGPSILRIQQVVRGDSAAYFCASSPPTGYSGNTIYFGEGSWLTVV.

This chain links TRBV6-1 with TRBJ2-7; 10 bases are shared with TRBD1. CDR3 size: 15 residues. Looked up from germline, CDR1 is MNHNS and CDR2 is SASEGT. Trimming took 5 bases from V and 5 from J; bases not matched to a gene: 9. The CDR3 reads CASSPRRDRGHEQYF. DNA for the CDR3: TGTGCCAGCAGTCCCAGGCGGGACAGGGGCCACGAGCAGTACTTC.

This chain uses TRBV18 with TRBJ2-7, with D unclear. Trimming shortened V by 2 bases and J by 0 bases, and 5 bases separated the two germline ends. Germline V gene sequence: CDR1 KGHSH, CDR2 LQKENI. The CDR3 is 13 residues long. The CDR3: CASSPTHSYEQYF. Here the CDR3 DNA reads TGTGCCAGCTCACCAACCCACTCCTACGAGCAGTACTTC. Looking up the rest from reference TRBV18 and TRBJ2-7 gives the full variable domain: NAGVMQNPRHLVRRRGQEARLRCSPMKGHSHVYWYRQLPEEGLKFMVYLQKENIIDESGMPKERFSAEFPKEGPSILRIQQVVRGDSAAYFCASSPTHSYEQYFGPGTRLTVT.

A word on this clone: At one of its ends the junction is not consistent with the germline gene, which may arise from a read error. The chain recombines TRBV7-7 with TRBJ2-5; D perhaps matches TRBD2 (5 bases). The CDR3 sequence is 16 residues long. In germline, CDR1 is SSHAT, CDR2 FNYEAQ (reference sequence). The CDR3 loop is CASSRTGDPSQETQYF. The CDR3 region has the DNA TGTGCTAGCAGCCGTACCGGGGATCCCAGCCAAGAGACCCAGTACTTC.

This CDR3 is CASSQEALGNTEAFF. The DNA for the CDR3 is TGTGCCAGCAGCCAAGAAGCACTGGGCAACACTGAAGCTTTCTTT. The chain couples TRBV14 to TRBJ1-1, with D uncertain. CDR1 is SGHDN and CDR2 is FVKESK in the germline V gene. V was trimmed by 0 bases and J by 2 bases, leaving 10 bases between them. The CDR3 has 15 residues.

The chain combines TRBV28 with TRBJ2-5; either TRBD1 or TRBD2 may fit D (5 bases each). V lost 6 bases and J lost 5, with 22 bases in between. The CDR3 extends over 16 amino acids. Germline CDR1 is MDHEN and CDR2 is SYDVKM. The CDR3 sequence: CASRPTPRVEGETQYF. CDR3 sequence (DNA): TGTGCCAGCAGACCTACTCCCAGGGTTGAGGGGGAGACCCAGTACTTC.

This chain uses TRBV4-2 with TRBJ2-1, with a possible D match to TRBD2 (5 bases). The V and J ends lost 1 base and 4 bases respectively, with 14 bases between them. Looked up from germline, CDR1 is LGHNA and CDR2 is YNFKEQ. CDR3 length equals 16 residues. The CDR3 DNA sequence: TGTGCCAGCAGCCAAGGCCAAAGGAGGAGTTACAATGAGCAGTTCTTC. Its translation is CASSQGQRRSYNEQFF.

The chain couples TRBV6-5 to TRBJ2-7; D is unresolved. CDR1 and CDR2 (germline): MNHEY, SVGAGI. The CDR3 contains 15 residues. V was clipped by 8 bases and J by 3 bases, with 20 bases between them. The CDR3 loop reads CASRLRTAFNYEQYF. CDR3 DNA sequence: TGTGCCAGCCGCCTTCGCACGGCATTTAACTACGAGCAGTACTTC.

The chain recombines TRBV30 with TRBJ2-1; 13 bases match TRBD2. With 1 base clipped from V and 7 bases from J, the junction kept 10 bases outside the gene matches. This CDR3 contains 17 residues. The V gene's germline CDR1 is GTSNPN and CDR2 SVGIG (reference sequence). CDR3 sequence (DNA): TGTGCCTGGAGTGCCCACCGGACTAGCGGGAGAGAGAATGAGCAGTTCTTC. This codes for CAWSAHRTSGRENEQFF.

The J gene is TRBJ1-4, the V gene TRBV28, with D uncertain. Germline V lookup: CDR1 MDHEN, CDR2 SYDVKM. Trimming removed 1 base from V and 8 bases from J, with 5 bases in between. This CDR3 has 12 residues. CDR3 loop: CASSLLLEKLFF. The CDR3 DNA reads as TGTGCCAGCAGTTTATTGTTGGAAAAACTGTTTTTT.

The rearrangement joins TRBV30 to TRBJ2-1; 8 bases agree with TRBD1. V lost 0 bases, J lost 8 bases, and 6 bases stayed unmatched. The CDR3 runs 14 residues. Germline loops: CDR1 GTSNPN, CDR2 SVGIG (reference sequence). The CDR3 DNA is TGTGCCTGGAGTGTACTACAGGGGGTCTATGAGCAGTTCTTC. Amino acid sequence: CAWSVLQGVYEQFF.

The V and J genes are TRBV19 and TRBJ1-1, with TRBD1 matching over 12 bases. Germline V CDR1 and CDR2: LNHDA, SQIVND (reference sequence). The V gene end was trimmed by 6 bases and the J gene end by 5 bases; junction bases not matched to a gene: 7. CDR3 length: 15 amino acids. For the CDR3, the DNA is TGTGCCAGTAGGATTGGGACAGGGGGCTATACTGAAGCTTTCTTT. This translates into CASRIGTGGYTEAFF.

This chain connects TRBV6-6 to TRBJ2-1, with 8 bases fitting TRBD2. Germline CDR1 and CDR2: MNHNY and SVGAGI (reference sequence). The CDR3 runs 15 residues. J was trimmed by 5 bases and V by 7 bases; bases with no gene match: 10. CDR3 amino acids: CASNEREWGHNEQFF. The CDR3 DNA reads TGTGCCAGCAACGAGCGGGAGTGGGGACACAATGAGCAGTTCTTC.

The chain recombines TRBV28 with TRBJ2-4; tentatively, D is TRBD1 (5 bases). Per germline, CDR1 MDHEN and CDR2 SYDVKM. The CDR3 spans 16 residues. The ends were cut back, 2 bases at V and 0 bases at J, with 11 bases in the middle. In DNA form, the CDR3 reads TGTGCCAGCAGTTTAGGGGCACAGATAGCCAAAAACATTCAGTACTTC. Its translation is CASSLGAQIAKNIQYF.